This T cell receptor (beta chain) comes out of a study of OX40 agonist ivuxolimab in advanced cancers. Study information: Intravenous ivuxolimab at 0.01 to 10 mg/kg was given to patients every 2 weeks. The diagnoses of dose-escalation patients were hepatocellular carcinoma, melanoma, renal cell or head and neck cancer.

The germline V gene encodes CDR1 KGHSH and CDR2 LQKENI. The V gene lost 0 bases and the J gene lost 0 bases, with 6 bases spanning the gap. The CDR3 is 15 residues long. Some clones are missing from TCRdb's copy, which holds only in-frame ones; the method was immunoSEQ multiplex PCR. Of roughly 13,000 clones in the sample, more than 65% are singletons; the top ten hold about 32%. A word on this clone: The antigen is unknown.

Notes on the study in general: Averaged across samples, CD8+ T cells carried more expanded clones than CD4+ did. Both blood CD4+ and CD8+ T cells showed clonal growth by week 6 at 0.1 to 3.0 mg/kg.

The sample was CD4+ or CD8+ T cells sorted from blood, taken in a trial of the OX40 agonist ivuxolimab. V and J are TRBV18 and TRBJ2-1, with D unclear. This TCR was recovered from an adult with an advanced solid tumor such as melanoma, head and neck, liver or kidney cancer. The CDR3 DNA reads TGTGCCAGCTCACCACCGCTAAACTCCTACAATGAGCAGTTCTTC. It specifies CASSPPLNSYNEQFF.